These 2 T cell receptor beta chains share one sample of origin, sequenced in a study of cytomegalovirus exposure and HLA in healthy donors. This table comes from immunoSEQ multiplex PCR, and its TCRdb copy is limited to in-frame clones, with some not included. Of 150,000 to 200,000 clones detected, around 90% appear once; the ten largest clones hold 2.5% to 3.5%. Sequenced: PBMCs. The source is a man between 18 and 29 years old in good health and CMV-seronegative.

V is TRBV6-1 and J is TRBJ2-2; D unresolved. V gave up 4 bases and J gave up 3 bases, with 12 bases separating them. This CDR3 is 15 amino acids long. The germline V gene has CDR1 MNHNS and CDR2 SASEGT. The CDR3, as DNA: TGTGCCAGCAGTGCAGGTCGGCTCTACACCGGGGAGCTGTTTTTT. This translates into CASSAGRLYTGELFF.

V is TRBV6-5 and J is TRBJ2-5, with TRBD1 matching 8 bases. Germline trimming cut 7 bases from V and 3 bases from J; bases unmatched to any gene: 10. The CDR3 consists of 15 residues. Germline loops: CDR1 MNHEY, CDR2 SVGAGI. CDR3 amino acids: CASINETGDEETQYF. DNA for the CDR3: TGTGCCAGCATAAACGAGACAGGGGACGAAGAGACCCAGTACTTC.